This T cell receptor beta chain was sequenced in a study of beta chain features in type 1 diabetes. About the research overall: Healthy donors, compared against patients, showed similar age, gender and cell yields. Findings and caveats of the study: Among patients, naive, central memory and Treg TCRB repertoires appeared more similar than among healthy donors.

This clone was picked up a small number of times. Its antigen is currently unknown. A single heparinised blood sample, averaging roughly 110 mL, was obtained per donor. The investigators reverse transcribed all of the isolated RNA, so they sequenced expressed TCRB transcripts. TCRdb's table, derived via immunoSEQ multiplex PCR, lists solely in-frame clones and lacks some. The sample records about 900,000 clones, about a sixth being singletons. Germline values: CDR1 LNHNV, CDR2 YYDKDF (reference sequence). The trim removed 4 bases at V and 4 bases at J, leaving 8 bases unmatched. The CDR3 is made up of 16 amino acids.

This receptor was obtained from a woman between 18 and 30 years old in good health. Sequencing input: naive CD4+ T cells from blood. V and J are TRBV15 and TRBJ2-7; 12 nucleotides agree with TRBD2. CDR3 in DNA: TGTGCCACCAGCAAGACTAGCGGGAGCCTCGGGTACGAGCAGTACTTC. Residues: CATSKTSGSLGYEQYF.